Sequencing of this T cell receptor (beta chain) was carried out in a study of T cells in Graves' hyperthyroidism and ophthalmopathy. Findings of the study overall: Ophthalmopathy, as predicted by the model, came a median about six months after the prediction. A model of 13 V-J pairs discriminated ophthalmopathy from stable hyperthyroidism.

Trimming took 2 bases from V and 0 from J, leaving 9 bases between them. Germline values: CDR1 SGHTA, CDR2 FQGTGA. The CDR3 spans 15 residues. This clonotype showed up many times. Its specificity is unknown. Reasons for excluding patients were uncontrolled infection, other autoimmune disease, pregnancy or lactation. It was 8 to 10 ml of fresh peripheral blood that supplied the PBMCs. It was RNA transcripts that yielded the amplified TCR beta CDR3 regions. Carried out on the TCR CDR3, a first-round RT-PCR used the HTBI primer set. Each CDR3 protein gets one entry after TCRdb re-called the multiplex PCR reads with MiXCR. The table includes some 400,000 distinct CDR3 sequences, around 14% detected once.

Source material: blood. The source of this sequence is a woman aged 55-70 years with Graves' hyperthyroidism. The chain carries TRBV7-3 and TRBJ2-3; D unresolved. DNA of the CDR3: TGTGCCAGCAGCTTATCTGGCTACAGCACAGATACGCAGTATTTT. Translation: CASSLSGYSTDTQYF.